The 14 T cell receptor beta chains below come from one sample, sequenced in a study of neurological immune-mediated disorders. Time point in this sample: longitudinal time-point 1 (baseline). MiXCR, run by TCRdb on the 5' RACE reads, gives a single entry per CDR3 protein. This table holds 47,000 or so distinct CDR3 sequences, about a tenth found once. Sequenced material: PBMCs. The source is a woman in her forties in good health.

This clonotype was recorded at least ten times. The chain employs TRBV29-1 and TRBJ2-7; 10 bases are a match to TRBD1. CDR3 length: 14 residues. The V gene's germline CDR1 is SQVTM and CDR2 ANQGSEA. Trimming took 0 bases from V and 9 from J; bases not matched to a gene: 8. Here the CDR3 DNA reads TGCAGCGTTGAAGATCGGGACAGGGGCCTGGGGCAGTACTTC. It yields the protein CSVEDRDRGLGQYF.

In its sample, this clonotype was seen many times. This chain links TRBV7-9 with TRBJ2-7; 8 bases map to TRBD2. The V and J ends lost 8 bases and 4 bases, in that order; junction bases with no gene match: 13. The CDR3 has 15 residues. Germline V gene sequence: CDR1 SEHNR, CDR2 FQNEAQ (reference sequence). The CDR3 coding sequence is TGTGCCAGCTCACGAGGGGCGGGGGGCCCGTACGAGCAGTACTTC. Encoded protein: CASSRGAGGPYEQYF.

This clonotype was counted ten times or more. The chain has TRBV5-1 and TRBJ2-2; D unresolved. CDR1 is SGHRS, CDR2 YFSETQ, per germline. The CDR3 has 14 amino acids. V gave up 4 bases and J gave up 0 bases, with 7 bases separating them. CDR3: CASSPTSNTGELFF. The CDR3 DNA is TGCGCCAGCAGCCCCACATCGAACACCGGGGAGCTGTTTTTT.

This clonotype has at least ten counts. The rearrangement joins TRBV10-3 to TRBJ2-5; a weak D match, TRBD1 (7 bases). The CDR3 is 14 amino acids. The germline V and J ends were trimmed by 4 bases and 5 bases, with 14 bases remaining between them. Germline V CDR1 and CDR2: ENHRY, SYGVKD. CDR3 residues: CAISGRGPGETQYF. For the CDR3, the DNA is TGTGCCATCAGTGGGAGGGGGCCTGGGGAGACCCAGTACTTC.

This chain uses TRBV4-2 with TRBJ1-2, with a weak D call TRBD1 (5 bases). Trimming removed 4 bases from V and 5 bases from J, with 17 bases in between. CDR1 is LGHNA, CDR2 YNFKEQ, per germline. There are 15 residues in the CDR3. The CDR3 here is CASSLFVGEAYGYTF. CDR3 sequence (DNA): TGTGCCAGCAGCCTCTTTGTGGGGGAAGCATATGGCTACACCTTC.

This clonotype came up many times. The chain recombines TRBV5-1 with TRBJ1-2, with D maybe TRBD1 (6 bases). CDR1 and CDR2 (germline): SGHRS, YFSETQ. The length of the CDR3 is 13 residues. V was shortened by 3 bases and J by 8 bases, with 14 bases between the two germline ends. CDR3 sequence: CASSSRGLGGYTF. The CDR3 bases are TGCGCCAGCAGCTCCAGGGGATTGGGGGGCTACACCTTC.

The table lists this clonotype with many counts. The V and J genes are TRBV6-5 and TRBJ2-7; possible D gene TRBD2, 5 bases. V lost 5 bases and J 3 bases, leaving 14 bases between the germline ends. CDR3 length equals 14 residues. Germline CDR1 reads MNHEY; CDR2 reads SVGAGI. DNA of the CDR3: TGTGCCAGCAGTAAGCTATCGGGAAACTACGAGCAGTACTTC. Its translation: CASSKLSGNYEQYF.

This clonotype was counted many times. The chain carries TRBV3-1 and TRBJ1-2; TRBD1 agrees at 8 bases. V dropped 4 bases and J dropped 4; count of bases not matched to a gene: 5. CDR3 length equals 14 residues. Germline lookup yields CDR1 LGHDT and CDR2 YNNKEL (reference sequence). The CDR3 coding sequence is TGTGCCAGCAGCCCTCGACAGGGGAGCTATGGCTACACCTTC. Translated, it gives CASSPRQGSYGYTF.

This clonotype was observed many times. V usage is TRBV14 and J usage is TRBJ2-5; D not certain. V was shortened by 0 bases and J by 5 bases, with 13 bases between the two germline ends. Germline CDR1 SGHDN, CDR2 FVKESK. This CDR3 has 15 amino acids. The chain's CDR3 is CASSQDLGFHETQYF. In DNA form, the CDR3 reads TGTGCCAGCAGCCAAGATTTGGGATTTCACGAGACCCAGTACTTC.

Many counts were recorded for this clonotype. The V call is TRBV6-6, the J call TRBJ2-1; 8 nucleotides line up with TRBD2. This CDR3 is built from 15 residues. V lost 1 base, J lost 8 bases, and 7 bases stayed unmatched. Germline V lookup: CDR1 MNHNY, CDR2 SVGAGI (reference sequence). DNA of the CDR3: TGTGCCAGCAGTTACTTAAGCGGGAGATGGGATGAGCAGTTCTTC. Amino acids: CASSYLSGRWDEQFF.

In its sample, this clonotype was seen many times. The chain links TRBV4-1 to TRBJ1-2; no clear D. Germline V lookup: CDR1 MGHRA, CDR2 YSYEKL. V gave up 0 bases and J gave up 2 bases, with 10 bases separating them. This CDR3 has 15 amino acids. This CDR3 is CASSQDRAVNYGYTF. The DNA for the CDR3 is TGCGCCAGCAGCCAAGATAGGGCAGTCAACTATGGCTACACCTTC.

The sample holds many counts of this clonotype. This chain connects TRBV9 to TRBJ2-5, with D tentatively TRBD2 (5 bases). The germline V gene has CDR1 SGDLS and CDR2 YYNGEE. V lost 4 bases and J lost 5, with 12 bases in between. This CDR3 comprises 13 residues. The DNA for the CDR3 is TGTGCCAGCAGCCCGGGAATGCGGGAGACCCAGTACTTC. Its translation: CASSPGMRETQYF.

The CDR3 DNA follows: TGTGCCAGCAGCTTAGAGGGGGTTTCCAAAGAGACCCAGTACTTC. It codes for CASSLEGVSKETQYF. This chain uses TRBV7-2 with TRBJ2-5; D possibly corresponds to TRBD1 (6 bases). V was trimmed by 1 base and J by 3 bases, leaving 12 bases between them. This CDR3 has 15 amino acids. CDR1 is SGHTA and CDR2 is FQGNSA in the germline V gene.

This clonotype occurred many times. The chain uses TRBV5-1 and TRBJ2-1, with D perhaps TRBD2 (5 bases). The germline V and J ends were trimmed by 5 bases and 5 bases, with 17 bases remaining between them. The CDR3 is 15 residues long. Looked up from germline, CDR1 is SGHRS and CDR2 is YFSETQ. The CDR3 loop reads CASRLYREGDNEQFF. The CDR3 DNA reads TGCGCCAGCAGGCTTTATCGGGAAGGAGACAATGAGCAGTTCTTC.